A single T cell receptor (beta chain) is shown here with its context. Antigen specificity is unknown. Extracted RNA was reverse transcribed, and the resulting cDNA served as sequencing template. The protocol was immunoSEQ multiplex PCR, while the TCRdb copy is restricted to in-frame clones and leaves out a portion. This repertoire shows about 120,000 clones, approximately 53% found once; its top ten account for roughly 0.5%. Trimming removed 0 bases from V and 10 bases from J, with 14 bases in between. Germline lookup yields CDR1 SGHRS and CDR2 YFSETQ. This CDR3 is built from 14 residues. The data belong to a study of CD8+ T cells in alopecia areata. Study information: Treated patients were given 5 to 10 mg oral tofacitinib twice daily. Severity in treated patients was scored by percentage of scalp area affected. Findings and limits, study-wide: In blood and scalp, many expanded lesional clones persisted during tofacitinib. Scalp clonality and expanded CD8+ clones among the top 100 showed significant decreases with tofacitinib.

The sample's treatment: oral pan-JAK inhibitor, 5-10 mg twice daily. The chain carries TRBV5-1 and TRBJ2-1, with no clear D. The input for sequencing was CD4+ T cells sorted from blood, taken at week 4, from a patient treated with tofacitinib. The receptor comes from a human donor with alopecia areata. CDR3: CASSLEPRPDEQFF. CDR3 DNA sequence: TGCGCCAGCAGCTTGGAACCCCGCCCGGACGAGCAGTTCTTC.